The entry that follows covers one T cell receptor beta chain sequence. The same CDR3 is also encoded by other DNA sequences in this sample. Each of the donors was a healthy adult who was HIV-negative and had not had a recent acute infection or vaccination. Within Nashville, Tennessee resided all donors, each a Caucasian adult. This sample was included in a study of shared clonotypes between healthy human individuals. CDR1 MDHEN and CDR2 SYDVKM come from the germline V gene. The CDR3 extends over 14 amino acids. J lost 1 base, V lost 7 bases, and 6 bases had no gene match. Several immunoSEQ 96-well plates shared each subset's DNA, each plate a replicate. Produced via immunoSEQ multiplex PCR; TCRdb's table is partial and in-frame only. The sample records 500,000 to 650,000 clones, about 80% being singletons.

The TCR was taken from a woman in her 40s in good health. Some clones in this sample may be carry-over from other donors' samples. The chain joins TRBV28 to TRBJ1-1, with 7 nucleotides matching TRBD1. Sequenced: PBMCs. CDR3 coding DNA: TGTGCCAGCACCCTGACAGGGAGGAACACTGAAGCTTTCTTT. The encoded protein is CASTLTGRNTEAFF. Full variable domain (missing parts from reference TRBV28 and TRBJ1-1): DVKVTQSSRYLVKRTGEKVFLECVQDMDHENMFWYRQDPGLGLRLIYFSYDVKMKEKGDIPEGYSVSREKKERFSLILESASTNQTSMYLCASTLTGRNTEAFFGQGTRLTVV.